These 2 T cell receptor beta chains were sequenced from one sample in a study of blood T cell repertoires in COVID-19. This table comes from immunoSEQ multiplex PCR, and its TCRdb copy is limited to in-frame clones, with some not included. The table includes 200,000 or so clones, around 85% detected once. Sequenced input: peripheral blood. These TCRs come from a man in his 70s with active or convalescent COVID-19.

This clone was detected only once. The V and J genes are TRBV27 and TRBJ1-2; D is uncertain. Trimming took 1 base from V and 7 from J, leaving 19 bases between them. The CDR3 has 16 amino acids. Germline values: CDR1 MNHEY, CDR2 SMNVEV (reference sequence). CDR3 DNA sequence: TGTGCCAGCAGTTTATTTCAGGATAGGTTCGTCTCTGGCTACACCTTC. Translating gives CASSLFQDRFVSGYTF.

The rearrangement links TRBV7-2 to TRBJ2-4, with 13 bases fitting TRBD2. Germline assignment: CDR1 SGHTA and CDR2 FQGNSA. This CDR3 comprises 16 residues. Unmatched junction bases numbered 3, after V lost 5 bases and J lost 2 bases. CDR3 bases: TGTGCCAGCAGCGGGACTAGCGGGATATCCAAAAACATTCAGTACTTC. It translates to CASSGTSGISKNIQYF.